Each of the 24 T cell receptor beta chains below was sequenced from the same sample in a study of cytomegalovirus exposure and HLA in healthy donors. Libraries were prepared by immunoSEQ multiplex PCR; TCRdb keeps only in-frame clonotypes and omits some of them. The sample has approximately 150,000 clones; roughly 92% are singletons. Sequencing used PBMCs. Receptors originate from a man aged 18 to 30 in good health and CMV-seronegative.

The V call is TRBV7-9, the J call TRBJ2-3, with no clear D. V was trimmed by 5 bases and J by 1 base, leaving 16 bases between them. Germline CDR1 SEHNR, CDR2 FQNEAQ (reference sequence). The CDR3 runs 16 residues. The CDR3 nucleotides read TGTGCCAGCAGCCCACGACTCGCCGCAGGCACAGATACGCAGTATTTT. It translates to CASSPRLAAGTDTQYF.

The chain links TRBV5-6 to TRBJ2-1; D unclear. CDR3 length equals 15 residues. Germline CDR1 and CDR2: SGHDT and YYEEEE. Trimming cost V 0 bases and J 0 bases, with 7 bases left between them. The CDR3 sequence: CASSLGASSYNEQFF. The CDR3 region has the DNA TGTGCCAGCAGCTTGGGTGCTAGCTCCTACAATGAGCAGTTCTTC.

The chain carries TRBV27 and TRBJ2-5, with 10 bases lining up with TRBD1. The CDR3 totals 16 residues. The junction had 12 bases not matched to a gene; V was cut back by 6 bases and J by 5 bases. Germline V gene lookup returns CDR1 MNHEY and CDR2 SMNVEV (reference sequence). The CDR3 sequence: CASSHDRGRVAETQYF. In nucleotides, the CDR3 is TGTGCCAGCAGCCACGACAGGGGGCGCGTAGCGGAGACCCAGTACTTC.

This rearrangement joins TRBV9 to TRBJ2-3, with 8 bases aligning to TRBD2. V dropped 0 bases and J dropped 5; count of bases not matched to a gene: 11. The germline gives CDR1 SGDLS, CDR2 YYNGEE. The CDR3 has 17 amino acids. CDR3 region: CASSVVPPGRGEDTQYF. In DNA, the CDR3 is TGTGCCAGCAGCGTAGTCCCCCCGGGGCGGGGGGAAGATACGCAGTATTTT.

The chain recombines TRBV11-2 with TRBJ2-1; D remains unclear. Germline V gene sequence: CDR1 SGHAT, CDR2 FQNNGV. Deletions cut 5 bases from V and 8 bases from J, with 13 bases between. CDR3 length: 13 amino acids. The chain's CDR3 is CASSPSSADEQFF. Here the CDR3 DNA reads TGTGCCAGCAGCCCCTCGAGCGCCGATGAGCAGTTCTTC.

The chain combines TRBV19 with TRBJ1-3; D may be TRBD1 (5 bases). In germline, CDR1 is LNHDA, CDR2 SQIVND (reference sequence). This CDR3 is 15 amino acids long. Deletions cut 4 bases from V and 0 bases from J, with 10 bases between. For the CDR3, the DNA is TGTGCCAGTAGTACCGGCAGGGCCTCTGGAAACACCATATATTTT. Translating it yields CASSTGRASGNTIYF.

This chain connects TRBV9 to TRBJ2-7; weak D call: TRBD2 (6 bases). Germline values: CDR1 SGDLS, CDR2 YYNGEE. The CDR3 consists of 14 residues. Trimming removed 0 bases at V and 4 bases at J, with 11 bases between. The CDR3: CASSVAGEVYEQYF. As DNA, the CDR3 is TGTGCCAGCAGCGTAGCCGGGGAGGTTTACGAGCAGTACTTC.

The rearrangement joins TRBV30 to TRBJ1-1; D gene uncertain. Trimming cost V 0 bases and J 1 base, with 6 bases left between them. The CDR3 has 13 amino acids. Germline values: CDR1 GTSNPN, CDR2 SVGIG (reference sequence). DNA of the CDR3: TGTGCCTGGAGTGTACTAGGGAACACTGAAGCTTTCTTT. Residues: CAWSVLGNTEAFF.

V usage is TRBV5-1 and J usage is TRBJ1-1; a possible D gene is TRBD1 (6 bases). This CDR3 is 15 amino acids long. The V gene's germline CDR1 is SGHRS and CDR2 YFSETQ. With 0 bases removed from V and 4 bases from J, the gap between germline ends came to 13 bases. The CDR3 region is CASSLGTGLFTEAFF. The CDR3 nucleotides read TGCGCCAGCAGCTTGGGTACAGGGTTGTTCACTGAAGCTTTCTTT.

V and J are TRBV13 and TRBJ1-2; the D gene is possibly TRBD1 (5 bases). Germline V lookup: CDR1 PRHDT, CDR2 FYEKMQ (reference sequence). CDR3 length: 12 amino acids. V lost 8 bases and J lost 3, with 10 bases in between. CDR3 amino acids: CASAVRDYGYTF. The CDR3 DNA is TGTGCCAGCGCTGTCAGGGACTATGGCTACACCTTC.

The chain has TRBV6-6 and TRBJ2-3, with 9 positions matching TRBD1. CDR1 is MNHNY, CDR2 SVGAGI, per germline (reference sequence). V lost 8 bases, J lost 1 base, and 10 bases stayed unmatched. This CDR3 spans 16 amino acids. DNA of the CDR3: TGTGCCAGCTCTAGCCTCCGGACAGGGGGCACAGATACGCAGTATTTT. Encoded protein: CASSSLRTGGTDTQYF.

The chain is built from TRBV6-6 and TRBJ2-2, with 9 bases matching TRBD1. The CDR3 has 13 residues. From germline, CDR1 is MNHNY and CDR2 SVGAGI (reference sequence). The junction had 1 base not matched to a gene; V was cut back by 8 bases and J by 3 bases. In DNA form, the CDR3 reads TGTGCCAGCGGACAGGGGTACACCGGGGAGCTGTTTTTT. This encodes CASGQGYTGELFF.

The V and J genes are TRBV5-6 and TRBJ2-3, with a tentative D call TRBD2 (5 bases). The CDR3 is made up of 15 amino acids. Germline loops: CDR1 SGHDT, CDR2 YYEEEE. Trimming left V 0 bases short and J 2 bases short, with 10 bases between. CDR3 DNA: TGTGCCAGCAGCTTGGACCTAGCCGCCACAGATACGCAGTATTTT. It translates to CASSLDLAATDTQYF.

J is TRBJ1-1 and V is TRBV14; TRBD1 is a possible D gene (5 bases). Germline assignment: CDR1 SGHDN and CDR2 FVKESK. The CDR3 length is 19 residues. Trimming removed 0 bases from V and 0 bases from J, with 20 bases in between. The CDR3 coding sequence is TGTGCCAGCAGCCAAGATACCCAGGGAGGCAGGTGGATGAACACTGAAGCTTTCTTT. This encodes CASSQDTQGGRWMNTEAFF.

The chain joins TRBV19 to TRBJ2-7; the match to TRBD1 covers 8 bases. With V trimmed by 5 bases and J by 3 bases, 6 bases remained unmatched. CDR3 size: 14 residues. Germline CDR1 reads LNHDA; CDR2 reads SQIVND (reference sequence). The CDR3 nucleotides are TGTGCCAGTAGTTCCCAGGGGGCGTTCTACGAGCAGTACTTC. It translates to CASSSQGAFYEQYF. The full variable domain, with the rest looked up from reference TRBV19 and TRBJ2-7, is DGGITQSPKYLFRKEGQNVTLSCEQNLNHDAMYWYRQDPGQGLRLIYYSQIVNDFQKGDIAEGYSVSREKKESFPLTVTSAQKNPTAFYLCASSSQGAFYEQYFGPGTRLTVT.

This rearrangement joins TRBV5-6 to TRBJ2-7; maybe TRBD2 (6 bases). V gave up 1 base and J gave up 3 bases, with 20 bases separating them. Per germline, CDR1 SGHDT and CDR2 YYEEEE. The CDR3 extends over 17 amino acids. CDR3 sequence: CASSLNGGGASHYEQYF. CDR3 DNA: TGTGCCAGCAGCTTGAACGGTGGCGGGGCCTCTCACTACGAGCAGTACTTC.

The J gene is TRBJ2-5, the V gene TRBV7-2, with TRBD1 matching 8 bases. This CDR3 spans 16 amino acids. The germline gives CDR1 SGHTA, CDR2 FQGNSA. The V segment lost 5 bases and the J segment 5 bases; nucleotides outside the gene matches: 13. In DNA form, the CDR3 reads TGTGCCAGCAGCCCTCCCCCGGGACAGGTGACGGAGACCCAGTACTTC. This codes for CASSPPPGQVTETQYF.

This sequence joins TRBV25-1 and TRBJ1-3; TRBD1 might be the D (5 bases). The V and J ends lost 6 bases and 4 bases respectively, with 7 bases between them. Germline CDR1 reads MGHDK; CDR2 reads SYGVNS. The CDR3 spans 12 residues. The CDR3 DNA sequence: TGTGCCAGCAGGGGGCCGGGAAACACCATATATTTT. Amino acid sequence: CASRGPGNTIYF.

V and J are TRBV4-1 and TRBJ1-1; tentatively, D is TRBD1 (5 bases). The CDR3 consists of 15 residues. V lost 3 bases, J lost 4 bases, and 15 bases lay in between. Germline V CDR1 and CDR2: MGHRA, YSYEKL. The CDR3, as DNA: TGCGCCAGCAGCCAGACGGACATGTGGCGCACTGAAGCTTTCTTT. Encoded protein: CASSQTDMWRTEAFF.

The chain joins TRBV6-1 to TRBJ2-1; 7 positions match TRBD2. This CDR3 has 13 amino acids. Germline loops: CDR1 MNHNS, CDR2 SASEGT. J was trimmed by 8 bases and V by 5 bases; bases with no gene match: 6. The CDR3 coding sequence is TGTGCCAGCAGTCCAGACCGGGAGGATGAGCAGTTCTTC. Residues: CASSPDREDEQFF.

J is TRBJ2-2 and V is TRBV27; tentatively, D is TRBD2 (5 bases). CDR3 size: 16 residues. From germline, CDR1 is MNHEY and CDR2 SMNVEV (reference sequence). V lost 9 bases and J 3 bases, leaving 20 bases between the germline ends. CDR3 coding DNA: TGTGCCAGTCGGACTTACATTCCCCCAGACACCGGGGAGCTGTTTTTT. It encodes CASRTYIPPDTGELFF.

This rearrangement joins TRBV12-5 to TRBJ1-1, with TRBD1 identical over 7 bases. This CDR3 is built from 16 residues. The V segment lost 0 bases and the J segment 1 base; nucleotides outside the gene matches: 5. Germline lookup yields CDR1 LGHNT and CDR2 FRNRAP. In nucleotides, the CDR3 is TGTGCTAGTGGTTTGGTAGGGACAGACCAGAACACTGAAGCTTTCTTT. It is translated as CASGLVGTDQNTEAFF.

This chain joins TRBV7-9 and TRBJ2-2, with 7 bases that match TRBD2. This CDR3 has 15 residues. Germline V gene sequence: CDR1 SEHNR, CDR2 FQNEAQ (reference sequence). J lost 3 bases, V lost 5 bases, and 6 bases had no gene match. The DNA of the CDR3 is TGTGCCAGCAGCGACCGCGGGGGTTACACCGGGGAGCTGTTTTTT. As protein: CASSDRGGYTGELFF.

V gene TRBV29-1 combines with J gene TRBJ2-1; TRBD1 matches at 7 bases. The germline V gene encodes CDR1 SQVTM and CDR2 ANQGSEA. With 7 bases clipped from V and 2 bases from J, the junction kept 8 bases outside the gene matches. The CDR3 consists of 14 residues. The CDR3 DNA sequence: TGCAGCGAAACGAGGGGGCCCGCCTACAATGAGCAGTTCTTC. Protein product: CSETRGPAYNEQFF.